The 10 T cell receptor beta chains below all came from one sample that was sequenced in a study of post-analysis software for immune sequencing data. TCR beta libraries were prepared from cDNA with unique molecular identifiers. TCRdb re-called the PCR reads through MiXCR, storing one row per CDR3 protein. The repertoire holds over 150,000 distinct CDR3 sequences, with roughly 35% as singletons. The sample consisted of blood, taken after autologous hematopoietic stem cell transplantation. These receptors were collected from a girl aged 10 to 17 with multiple sclerosis.

The chain carries TRBV12-3 or TRBV12-4 and TRBJ2-1; 12 bases fit TRBD2. CDR3 length: 17 residues. V lost 3 bases and J lost 7; bases outside the gene matches: 10. CDR3 residues: CASSFVASGRDSNEQFF. In DNA form, the CDR3 reads TGTGCCAGCAGTTTTGTGGCTAGCGGGAGGGATTCTAATGAGCAGTTCTTC.

Only a few counts were recorded for this clonotype. The rearrangement uses TRBV13 and TRBJ2-1, with D possibly matching TRBD1 (7 bases). The CDR3 extends over 15 amino acids. The germline gives CDR1 PRHDT, CDR2 FYEKMQ (reference sequence). V gave up 5 bases and J gave up 4 bases, with 15 bases separating them. DNA for the CDR3: TGTGCCAGCAGCCCAGGGGGGAGGCAGTACAATGAGCAGTTCTTC. It yields the protein CASSPGGRQYNEQFF.

The sample holds a few counts of this clonotype. The chain carries TRBV27 and TRBJ2-1, with D unclear. The length of the CDR3 is 14 residues. Trimming shortened V by 5 bases and J by 6 bases, and 14 bases separated the two germline ends. The V gene's germline CDR1 is MNHEY and CDR2 SMNVEV (reference sequence). DNA for the CDR3: TGTGCCAGCAGTCCCGAGGTAGAGTTCAATGAGCAGTTCTTC. This encodes CASSPEVEFNEQFF.

This clonotype has ten or more counts. V and J are TRBV20-1 and TRBJ2-1, with D possibly TRBD2 on 6 matching bases. Trimming removed 6 bases from V and 5 bases from J, with 17 bases in between. The CDR3 has 14 residues. CDR1 and CDR2 from the germline V gene are DFQATT and SNEGSKA (reference sequence). This chain's CDR3 is CSAGRASANNEQFF. CDR3 sequence (DNA): TGCAGTGCGGGAAGGGCTAGCGCCAACAATGAGCAGTTCTTC.

The CDR3: CASSLEPGANVLTF. DNA for the CDR3: TGTGCCAGCAGCTTAGAACCTGGGGCCAACGTCCTGACTTTC. The chain employs TRBV7-8 and TRBJ2-6; unclear D gene. Trimming left V 1 base short and J 2 bases short, with 3 bases between. This CDR3 has 14 amino acids. Germline values: CDR1 SGHVS, CDR2 FQNEAQ.

This clonotype was seen a few times. V is TRBV6-2 or TRBV6-3 and J is TRBJ1-1; D remains ambiguous. CDR1 and CDR2 from the germline V gene are MNHEY and SVGEGT. The V end lost 6 bases, the J end lost 4 bases, and 9 bases lay between the germline ends. The CDR3 spans 12 residues. In DNA form, the CDR3 reads TGTGCCAGCAGGCTACTGTTCACTGAAGCTTTCTTT. Its translation: CASRLLFTEAFF.

V usage is TRBV5-1 and J usage is TRBJ2-3; possibly TRBD1 or TRBD2 for D (5 bases each). CDR3 length equals 15 residues. Germline CDR1 and CDR2: SGHRS and YFSETQ. Trimming shortened V by 1 base and J by 1 base, and 10 bases separated the two germline ends. The CDR3, as DNA: TGCGCCAGCAGCTTGAAGGGACCAGGCACAGATACGCAGTATTTT. Translation: CASSLKGPGTDTQYF. Combining the CDR3 with reference TRBV5-1 and TRBJ2-3 gives the whole variable domain KAGVTQTPRYLIKTRGQQVTLSCSPISGHRSVSWYQQTPGQGLQFLFEYFSETQRNKGNFPGRFSGRQFSNSRSEMNVSTLELGDSALYLCASSLKGPGTDTQYFGPGTRLTVL.

About this clonotype itself: The junction differs from germline at one of its ends, possibly a read error. The V gene is TRBV10-3, the J gene TRBJ2-1; TRBD2 agrees at 14 bases. Germline assignment: CDR1 ENHRY and CDR2 SYGVKD. This CDR3 has 16 amino acids. The CDR3 protein is CASSETSGRGNNEQFF. CDR3 nucleotides: TGTGCCAGCAGTGAGACTAGCGGGAGGGGGAACAATGAGCAGTTCTTC.

A few counts support this clonotype. The V gene is TRBV10-3, the J gene TRBJ2-3; D tentatively fits TRBD1 or TRBD2 (5 bases each). CDR3 length: 16 residues. Germline lookup yields CDR1 ENHRY and CDR2 SYGVKD. The germline V and J ends were trimmed by 6 bases and 0 bases, with 16 bases remaining between them. CDR3 nucleotide sequence: TGTGCCATCAGGGACTCCGGGACCCGTAGCACAGATACGCAGTATTTT. Translation gives CAIRDSGTRSTDTQYF.

This clonotype was counted between two and nine times. The chain recombines TRBV7-2 with TRBJ2-7; 10 bases map to TRBD1. The CDR3 contains 15 residues. J was trimmed by 4 bases and V by 0 bases; bases with no gene match: 3. The germline CDR1 and CDR2 sequences are SGHTA and FQGNSA. DNA of the CDR3: TGTGCCAGCAGCTTAGCCTCGGACAGGGGGTACGAGCAGTACTTC. Translated, it gives CASSLASDRGYEQYF.